A selection of T cell receptor beta chains follows, all from one sample in a study of T-cell reconstitution after alpha-beta-depleted transplantation in children. In TCRdb, the PCR reads were re-called with MiXCR into one record per CDR3 protein. The sample yields approximately 640,000 distinct CDR3 sequences, 15% to 20% seen once. Sequencing used PBMCs from the stem cell graft donor, obtained from the stem cell graft. Receptors originate from a human donor who donated a stem cell graft to a child with acute myeloid leukemia. CDR3s include the opening cysteine and the closing phenylalanine or tryptophan. Each record gives: D gene, clone size, J gene, V gene, CDR3 protein, CDR3 DNA. The D gene is left open where the match is weak. Only some rows state a clone size, as once, few, many or a class for expanded clones.

.,many,TRBJ2-3,TRBV20-1,CSASANTQYF,TGCAGTGCTAGTGCGAATACGCAGTATTTT
.,few,TRBJ2-3,TRBV15,CATSVGALEVDTQYF,TGTGCCACCAGCGTCGGTGCACTGGAGGTCGATACGCAGTATTTT
.,many,TRBJ1-1,TRBV29-1,CSVVVGGNTEAFF,TGCAGCGTTGTGGTGGGGGGGAACACTGAAGCTTTCTTT
TRBD2,few,TRBJ2-3,TRBV7-3,CASSLVRGGYDTQYF,TGTGCCAGCAGCTTAGTGCGGGGGGGATACGATACGCAGTATTTT
.,.,TRBJ2-5,TRBV24-1,CATSAARRETQYF,TGTGCCACCAGTGCTGCAAGAAGGGAGACCCAGTACTTC
TRBD2,many,TRBJ2-5,TRBV7-6,CASSLVLGLAGQETQYF,TGTGCCAGCAGCTTAGTGCTTGGACTAGCGGGCCAAGAGACCCAGTACTTC
TRBD1,many,TRBJ1-4,TRBV29-1,CSVGRQGSEKLFF,TGCAGCGTTGGAAGACAGGGGAGCGAAAAACTGTTTTTT
.,many,TRBJ2-1,TRBV20-1,CSAIAPDSYNEQFF,TGCAGTGCCATCGCCCCAGACTCCTACAATGAGCAGTTCTTC
.,few,TRBJ1-1,TRBV20-1,CSARDPVPGGRAEAFF,TGCAGTGCTAGAGATCCCGTGCCGGGGGGGAGGGCTGAAGCTTTCTTT
.,few,TRBJ1-6,TRBV6-5,CASSYSPGRASPLHF,TGTGCCAGCAGTTACTCCCCAGGGCGGGCTTCACCCCTCCACTTT
TRBD2,.,TRBJ2-3,TRBV20-1,CSKGAGGRADTQYF,TGCAGTAAGGGAGCGGGGGGGCGTGCAGATACGCAGTATTTT
.,.,TRBJ2-6,TRBV7-3,CASSLRGPGGRRLSGANVLTF,TGTGCCAGCAGCTTAAGGGGGCCCGGGGGTCGTCGCCTCTCTGGGGCCAACGTCCTGACTTTC
TRBD1,many,TRBJ2-1,TRBV20-1,CSARDFGQGMNEQFF,TGCAGTGCTAGAGATTTCGGACAGGGGATGAATGAGCAGTTCTTC
TRBD1,many,TRBJ1-4,TRBV20-1,CSARRGQGAGKLFF,TGCAGTGCTAGGCGAGGACAGGGGGCGGGAAAACTGTTTTTT
.,many,TRBJ2-3,TRBV7-2,CASSLVTGAATDTQYF,TGTGCCAGCAGCTTAGTGACGGGGGCAGCCACAGATACGCAGTATTTT
TRBD1,.,TRBJ2-1,TRBV7-9,CASSFTGQGRNEQFF,TGTGCCAGCAGCTTTACCGGACAGGGACGCAATGAGCAGTTCTTC
TRBD1,few,TRBJ1-5,TRBV7-2,CASSYGRGSNQPQHF,TGTGCCAGCAGCTATGGCAGGGGGAGCAATCAGCCCCAGCATTTT
TRBD1,.,TRBJ1-3,TRBV29-1,CSVQTGGNTIYF,TGCAGCGTCCAGACAGGGGGAAACACCATATATTTT
TRBD1,.,TRBJ1-1,TRBV5-6,CASSAQGGVGATEAFF,TGTGCCAGCAGCGCCCAGGGGGGCGTGGGAGCAACTGAAGCTTTCTTT
.,many,TRBJ1-5,TRBV20-1,CSATNRPDQPQHF,TGCAGTGCCACAAATCGGCCCGATCAGCCCCAGCATTTT
.,many,TRBJ1-4,TRBV20-1,CSASRQGPEKLFF,TGCAGTGCTAGCCGGCAGGGTCCTGAAAAACTGTTTTTT
TRBD1,.,TRBJ2-7,TRBV7-8,CASSIGRSGTVTYEQYF,TGTGCCAGCAGCATTGGAAGATCCGGGACAGTAACCTACGAGCAGTACTTC
.,.,TRBJ2-1,TRBV6-2/TRBV6-3,CASSSGPPKFF,TGTGCCAGCAGTTCCGGGCCCCCGAAGTTCTTC
TRBD1,many,TRBJ1-2,TRBV5-1,CASSLGQGGGYTF,TGCGCCAGCAGCTTGGGACAGGGAGGAGGCTACACCTTC
.,.,TRBJ2-1,TRBV3-1,CACCFDLESSLAYNEQFF,TGTGCCTGCTGTTTTGATCTTGAGTCCTCTCTGGCCTACAATGAGCAGTTCTTC
TRBD1,many,TRBJ1-1,TRBV6-5,CASSSDRTGGMNTEAFF,TGTGCCAGCAGTTCCGACAGGACAGGGGGGATGAACACTGAAGCTTTCTTT
.,few,TRBJ2-1,TRBV27,CASSLLAGASYNEQFF,TGTGCCAGCAGTTTACTCGCGGGGGCATCCTACAATGAGCAGTTCTTC
TRBD2,many,TRBJ2-1,TRBV20-1,CSARRASGGINEQFF,TGCAGTGCTAGGCGGGCTAGCGGGGGGATCAATGAGCAGTTCTTC
TRBD2,.,TRBJ2-7,TRBV29-1,CSVEVAGYSYEQYF,TGCAGCGTTGAAGTAGCGGGGTATTCCTACGAGCAGTACTTC
.,many,TRBJ2-1,TRBV4-1,CASSQGGYYNEQFF,TGCGCCAGCAGCCAAGGAGGTTACTACAATGAGCAGTTCTTC
.,few,TRBJ2-6,TRBV20-1,CSASAGHLSGANVLTF,TGCAGTGCTAGTGCGGGACACCTCTCTGGGGCCAACGTCCTGACTTTC
.,.,TRBJ2-3,TRBV15,CATSRDRGRGRTDTQYF,TGTGCCACCAGCAGAGATCGAGGCAGGGGGAGGACAGATACGCAGTATTTT
.,many,TRBJ2-1,TRBV13,CASSMIPGSSYNEQFF,TGTGCCAGCAGCATGATCCCGGGCAGCTCCTACAATGAGCAGTTCTTC